This T cell receptor (beta chain) is drawn from a study of siplizumab effects on memory and regulatory T cells. This CDR3 comprises 16 residues. The V gene lost 0 bases and the J gene lost 4 bases, with 16 bases spanning the gap. Germline-derived CDR1 and CDR2 are LNHNV and YYDKDF (reference sequence). Assay: immunoSEQ multiplex PCR; the TCRdb copy retains only in-frame clones and omits some. The profile covers over 60,000 clones, with more than 80% appearing a single time and over 25% taken by the ten largest. The chain employs TRBV15 and TRBJ2-7; the D gene is possibly TRBD2 (5 bases). The sequenced sample was CD8+ T cells sorted from blood. The TCR was taken from a human donor in good health. The DNA of the CDR3 is TGTGCCACCAGCAGAGATCTGTTCCCGGGAAAGTACGAGCAGTACTTC. It translates to CATSRDLFPGKYEQYF.